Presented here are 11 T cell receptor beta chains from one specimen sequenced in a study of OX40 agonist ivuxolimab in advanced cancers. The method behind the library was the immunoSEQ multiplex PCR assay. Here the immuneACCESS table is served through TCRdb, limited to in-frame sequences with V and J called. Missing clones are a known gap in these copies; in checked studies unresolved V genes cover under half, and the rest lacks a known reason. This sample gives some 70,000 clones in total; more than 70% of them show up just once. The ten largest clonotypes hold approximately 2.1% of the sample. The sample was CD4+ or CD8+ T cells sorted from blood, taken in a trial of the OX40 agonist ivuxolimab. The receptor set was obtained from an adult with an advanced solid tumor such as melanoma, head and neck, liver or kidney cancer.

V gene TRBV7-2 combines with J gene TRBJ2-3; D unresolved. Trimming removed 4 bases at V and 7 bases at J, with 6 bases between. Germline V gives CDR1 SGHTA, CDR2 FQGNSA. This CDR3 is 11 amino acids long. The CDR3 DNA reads TGTGCCAGCAGCTCGACGTATACGCAGTATTTT. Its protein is CASSSTYTQYF.

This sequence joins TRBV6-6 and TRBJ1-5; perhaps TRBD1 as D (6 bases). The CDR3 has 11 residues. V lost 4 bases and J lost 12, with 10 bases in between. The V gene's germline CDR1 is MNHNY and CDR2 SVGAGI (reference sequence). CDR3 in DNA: TGTGCCAGCAGTTTTGGGACACTCCAGCATTTT. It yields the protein CASSFGTLQHF.

CDR3 region: CASSVWGNSYNEQFF. In DNA form, the CDR3 reads TGTGCCAGCAGCGTATGGGGGAATAGCTACAATGAGCAGTTCTTC. The chain joins TRBV9 to TRBJ2-1; D tentatively reads TRBD1 or TRBD2 (5 bases each). Trimming left V 1 base short and J 3 bases short, with 11 bases between. CDR3 size: 15 residues. CDR1 SGDLS and CDR2 YYNGEE come from the germline V gene.

The CDR3, as DNA: TGCAGTGCTAGATGGGGGCATGGCTACACCTTC. Protein: CSARWGHGYTF. This chain uses TRBV20-1 with TRBJ1-2, with D tentatively TRBD1 (6 bases). The CDR3 runs to 11 residues. V lost 2 bases and J lost 6, with 7 bases in between. CDR1 is DFQATT, CDR2 SNEGSKA, per germline (reference sequence).

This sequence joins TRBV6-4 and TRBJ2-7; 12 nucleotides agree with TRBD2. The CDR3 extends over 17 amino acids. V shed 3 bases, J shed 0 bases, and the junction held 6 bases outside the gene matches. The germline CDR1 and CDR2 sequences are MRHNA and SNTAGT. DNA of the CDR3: TGTGCCAGCAGTGAGAGGCTAGCGGGAGGGAGCTCCTACGAGCAGTACTTC. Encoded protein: CASSERLAGGSSYEQYF.

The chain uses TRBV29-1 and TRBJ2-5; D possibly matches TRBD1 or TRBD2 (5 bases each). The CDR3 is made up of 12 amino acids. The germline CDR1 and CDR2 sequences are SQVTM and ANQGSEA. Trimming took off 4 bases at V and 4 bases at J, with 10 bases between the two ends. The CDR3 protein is CSVGGVGETQYF. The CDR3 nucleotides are TGCAGCGTTGGAGGGGTGGGAGAGACCCAGTACTTC. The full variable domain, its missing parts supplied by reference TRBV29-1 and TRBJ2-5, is SAVISQKPSRDICQRGTSLTIQCQVDSQVTMMFWYRQQPGQSLTLIATANQGSEATYESGFVIDKFPISRPNLTFSTLTVSNMSPEDSSIYLCSVGGVGETQYFGPGTRLLVL.

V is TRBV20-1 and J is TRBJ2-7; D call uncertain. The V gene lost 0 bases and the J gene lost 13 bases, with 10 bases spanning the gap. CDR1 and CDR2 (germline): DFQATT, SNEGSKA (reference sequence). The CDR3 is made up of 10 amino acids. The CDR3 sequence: CSAREVKPYF. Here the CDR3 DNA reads TGCAGTGCTAGAGAAGTTAAGCCCTACTTC.

In DNA form, the CDR3 reads TGTGCCAGCAGCCGGCAGGGTCCTAGGGGAGAGACCCAGTACTTC. Encoded protein: CASSRQGPRGETQYF. The chain links TRBV14 to TRBJ2-5; tentatively, D is TRBD1 (5 bases). Trimming took 4 bases from V and 4 from J, leaving 16 bases between them. Germline CDR1 reads SGHDN; CDR2 reads FVKESK. There are 15 residues in the CDR3.

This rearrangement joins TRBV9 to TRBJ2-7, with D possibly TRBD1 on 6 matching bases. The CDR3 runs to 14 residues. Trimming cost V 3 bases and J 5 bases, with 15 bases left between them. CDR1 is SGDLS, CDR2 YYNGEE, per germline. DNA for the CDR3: TGTGCCAGCAGCGCAGCCACAGGGTTGGACGAGCAGTACTTC. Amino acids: CASSAATGLDEQYF.

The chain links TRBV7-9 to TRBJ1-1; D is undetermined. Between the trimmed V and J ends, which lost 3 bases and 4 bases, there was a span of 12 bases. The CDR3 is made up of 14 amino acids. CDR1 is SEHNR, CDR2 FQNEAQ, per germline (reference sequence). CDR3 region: CASSFSQSSTEAFF. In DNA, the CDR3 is TGTGCCAGCAGCTTCTCTCAGTCGAGCACTGAAGCTTTCTTT.

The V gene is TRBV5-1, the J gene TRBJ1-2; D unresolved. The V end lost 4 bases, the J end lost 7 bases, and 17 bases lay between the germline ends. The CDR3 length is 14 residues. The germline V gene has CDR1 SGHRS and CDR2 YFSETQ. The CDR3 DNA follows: TGCGCCAGCAGCCCCCGGGAGTCTGGGCCTGGCTACACCTTC. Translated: CASSPRESGPGYTF.